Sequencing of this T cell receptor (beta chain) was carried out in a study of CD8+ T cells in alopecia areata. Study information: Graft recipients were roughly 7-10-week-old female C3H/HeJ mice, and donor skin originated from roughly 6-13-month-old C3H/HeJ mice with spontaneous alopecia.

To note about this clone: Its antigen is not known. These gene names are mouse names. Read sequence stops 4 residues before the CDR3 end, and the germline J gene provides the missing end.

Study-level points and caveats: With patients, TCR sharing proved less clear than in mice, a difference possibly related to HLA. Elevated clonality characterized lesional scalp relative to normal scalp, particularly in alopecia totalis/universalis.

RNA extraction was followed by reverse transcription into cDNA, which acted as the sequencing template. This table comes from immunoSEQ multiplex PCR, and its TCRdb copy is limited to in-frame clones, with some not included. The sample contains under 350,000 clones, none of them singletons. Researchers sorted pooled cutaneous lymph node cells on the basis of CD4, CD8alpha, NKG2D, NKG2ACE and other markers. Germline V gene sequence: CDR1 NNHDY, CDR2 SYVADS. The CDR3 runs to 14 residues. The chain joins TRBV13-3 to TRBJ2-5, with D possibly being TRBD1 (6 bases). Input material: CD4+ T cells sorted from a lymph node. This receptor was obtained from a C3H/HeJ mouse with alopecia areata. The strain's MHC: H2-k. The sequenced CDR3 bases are TGTGCCAGCAGTGATAATAACAGGGAGGAC. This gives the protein CASSDNNRED. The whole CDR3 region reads CASSDNNREDTQYF.